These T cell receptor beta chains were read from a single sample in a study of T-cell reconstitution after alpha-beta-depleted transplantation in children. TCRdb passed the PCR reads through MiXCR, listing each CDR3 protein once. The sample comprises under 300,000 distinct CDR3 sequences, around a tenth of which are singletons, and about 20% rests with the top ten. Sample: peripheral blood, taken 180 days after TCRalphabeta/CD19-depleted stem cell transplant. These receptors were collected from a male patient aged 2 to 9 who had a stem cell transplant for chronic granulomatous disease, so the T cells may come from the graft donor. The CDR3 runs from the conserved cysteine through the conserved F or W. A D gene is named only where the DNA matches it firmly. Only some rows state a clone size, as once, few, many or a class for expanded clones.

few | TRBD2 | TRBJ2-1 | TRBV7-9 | CASSGNGLAGFNEQFF | TGTGCCAGCAGCGGAAACGGACTAGCGGGATTCAATGAGCAGTTCTTC
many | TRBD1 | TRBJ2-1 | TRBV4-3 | CASSQEARQGQYNEQFF | TGCGCCAGCAGCCAAGAAGCTAGACAGGGTCAGTACAATGAGCAGTTCTTC
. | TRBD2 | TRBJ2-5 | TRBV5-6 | CASSLEQGGMETQYF | TGTGCCAGCAGCTTGGAGCAGGGAGGGATGGAGACCCAGTACTTC
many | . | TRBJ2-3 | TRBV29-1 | CSVGGLAGKNKDTQYF | TGCAGCGTTGGGGGGCTTGCAGGGAAAAACAAAGATACGCAGTATTTT
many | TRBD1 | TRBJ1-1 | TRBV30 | CAWSLGTGGRVEAFF | TGTGCCTGGAGCCTAGGGACAGGGGGCAGAGTTGAAGCTTTCTTT
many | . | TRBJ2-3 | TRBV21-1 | CASSKLRDRVTDTQYF | TGTGCCAGCAGCAAGCTTAGGGACAGGGTCACAGATACGCAGTATTTT
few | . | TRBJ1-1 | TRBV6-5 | CASSYSGTKSQAFF | TGTGCCAGCAGCTATTCGGGGACTAAATCGCAAGCTTTCTTT
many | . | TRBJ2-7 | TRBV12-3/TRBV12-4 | CASSFTHLGGEQYF | TGTGCCAGCAGTTTCACCCATCTGGGCGGAGAGCAGTACTTC
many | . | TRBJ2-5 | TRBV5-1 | CASSLFVLKETQYF | TGCGCCAGCAGCTTGTTTGTTTTGAAGGAGACCCAGTACTTC
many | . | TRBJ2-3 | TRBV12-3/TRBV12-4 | CASSFSPDTQYF | TGTGCCAGCAGTTTTAGTCCAGATACGCAGTATTTT
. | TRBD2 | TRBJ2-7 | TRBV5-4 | CASSPQRGGRAYEQYF | TGTGCCAGCAGCCCCCAGCGTGGCGGGAGGGCCTACGAGCAGTACTTC
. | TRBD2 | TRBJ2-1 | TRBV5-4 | CASSPGGGSYNEQFF | TGTGCCAGCAGCCCTGGGGGGGGCTCCTACAATGAGCAGTTCTTC
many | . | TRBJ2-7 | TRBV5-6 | CASSLGPGYEQYF | TGTGCCAGCAGCTTGGGACCAGGATACGAGCAGTACTTC
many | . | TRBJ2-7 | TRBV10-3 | CAISESTRGRNEQYF | TGTGCCATCAGTGAGTCGACCCGGGGCCGGAACGAGCAGTACTTC
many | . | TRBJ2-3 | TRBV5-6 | CASSLLAGHTDTQYF | TGTGCCAGCAGCTTGTTGGCGGGACACACAGATACGCAGTATTTT
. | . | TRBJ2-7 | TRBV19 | CASSQPFDMEGNEQYF | TGTGCCAGTAGTCAGCCGTTTGACATGGAGGGCAACGAGCAGTACTTC
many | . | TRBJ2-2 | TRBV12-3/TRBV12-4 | CASSLGLATGELFF | TGTGCCAGCAGTTTAGGTTTGGCGACCGGGGAGCTGTTTTTT
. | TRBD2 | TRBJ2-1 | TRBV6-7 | CASSESGSENEQFF | TGTGCCAGCAGTGAGAGCGGGAGCGAGAATGAGCAGTTCTTC
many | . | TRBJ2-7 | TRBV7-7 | CASSLIMLGEQYF | TGTGCCAGCAGCTTAATTATGCTAGGCGAGCAGTACTTC
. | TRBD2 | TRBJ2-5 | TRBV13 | CASSSIASGRDETQYF | TGTGCCAGCAGCTCCATAGCCAGCGGGAGGGATGAGACCCAGTACTTC
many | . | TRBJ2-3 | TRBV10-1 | CASSDRDRTLAGAKDTQYF | TGCGCCAGCAGTGACCGGGACAGGACCCTTGCGGGGGCCAAAGATACGCAGTATTTT
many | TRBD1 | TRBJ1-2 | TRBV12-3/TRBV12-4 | CASKQRTGNYGYTF | TGTGCCAGCAAACAACGGACAGGGAACTATGGCTACACCTTC
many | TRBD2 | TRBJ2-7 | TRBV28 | CASSAPTSGATYEQYF | TGTGCCAGCAGCGCTCCGACTAGCGGGGCTACCTACGAGCAGTACTTC
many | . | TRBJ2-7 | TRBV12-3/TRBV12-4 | CASSTGFGEQYF | TGTGCCAGCAGCACAGGGTTTGGCGAGCAGTACTTC
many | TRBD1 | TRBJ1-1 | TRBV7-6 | CASTLGAGGGNTEAFF | TGTGCCAGCACCTTAGGGGCAGGGGGCGGGAACACTGAAGCTTTCTTT
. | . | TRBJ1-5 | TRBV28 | CASSALNWGRNQPQHF | TGTGCCAGCAGTGCTCTTAACTGGGGTCGGAATCAGCCCCAGCATTTT
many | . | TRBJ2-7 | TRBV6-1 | CASRDNYEQYF | TGTGCCAGCAGGGACAACTACGAGCAGTACTTC
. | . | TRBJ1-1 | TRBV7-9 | CASTERSTEAFF | TGTGCCAGCACGGAGAGGAGCACTGAAGCTTTCTTT
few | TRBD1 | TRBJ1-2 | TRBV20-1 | CSASAQGALGYTF | TGCAGTGCTAGCGCACAGGGGGCTCTGGGCTACACCTTC
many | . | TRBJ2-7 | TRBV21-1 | CASRSSGKGWPYEQYF | TGTGCCAGCAGGTCTAGCGGGAAGGGGTGGCCCTACGAGCAGTACTTC
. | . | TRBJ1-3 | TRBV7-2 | CASSLDMFTGNTIYF | TGTGCCAGCAGCTTAGATATGTTTACGGGAAACACCATATATTTT
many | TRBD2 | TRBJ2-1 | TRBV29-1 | CSPRLIAGTYNEQFF | TGCAGCCCCCGCCTCATAGCGGGGACCTACAATGAGCAGTTCTTC
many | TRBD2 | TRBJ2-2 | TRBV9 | CASGGGATGELFF | TGTGCCAGCGGGGGGGGAGCCACCGGGGAGCTGTTTTTT
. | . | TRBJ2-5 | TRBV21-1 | CANKTRVGETQYF | TGTGCTAACAAAACGCGGGTCGGGGAGACCCAGTACTTC
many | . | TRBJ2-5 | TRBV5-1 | CASSLGAEEETQYF | TGCGCCAGCAGCTTGGGAGCCGAAGAAGAGACCCAGTACTTC
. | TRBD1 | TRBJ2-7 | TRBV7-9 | CASSGGQGDHEQYF | TGTGCCAGCAGCGGGGGACAGGGAGACCACGAGCAGTACTTC
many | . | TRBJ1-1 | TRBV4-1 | CASSQGTGGGTEAFF | TGCGCCAGCAGCCAAGGGACCGGCGGGGGCACTGAAGCTTTCTTT
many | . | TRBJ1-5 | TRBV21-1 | CASATGDVLSDQPQHF | TGTGCCAGCGCGACAGGGGACGTCCTCTCGGATCAGCCCCAGCATTTT
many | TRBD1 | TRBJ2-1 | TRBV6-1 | CASSDRVIHEQFF | TGTGCCAGCTCTGACAGGGTGATCCATGAGCAGTTCTTC
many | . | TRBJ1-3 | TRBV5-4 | CASSYGGSGNTIYF | TGTGCCAGCAGCTATGGAGGGTCTGGAAACACCATATATTTT
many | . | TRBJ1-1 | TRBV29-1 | CSVTVPGEPGRAFF | TGCAGCGTCACGGTCCCAGGGGAACCAGGGAGGGCTTTCTTT
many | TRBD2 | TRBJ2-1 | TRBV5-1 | CASSLGMGLAGTYNEQFF | TGCGCCAGCAGCTTGGGAATGGGACTAGCGGGAACCTACAATGAGCAGTTCTTC
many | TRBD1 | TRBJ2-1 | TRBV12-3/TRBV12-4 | CASSKGTGRYNEQFF | TGTGCCAGCAGCAAAGGGACAGGGCGGTACAATGAGCAGTTCTTC
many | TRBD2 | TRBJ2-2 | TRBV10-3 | CAIRGLAVNTGELFF | TGTGCCATCAGGGGACTAGCGGTGAACACCGGGGAGCTGTTTTTT
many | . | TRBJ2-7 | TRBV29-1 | CSVGLSGPYEQYF | TGCAGCGTTGGACTAAGCGGCCCCTACGAGCAGTACTTC
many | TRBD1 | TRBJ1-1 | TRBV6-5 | CASSYSTGEKDGDTEAFF | TGTGCCAGCAGTTACTCCACAGGGGAGAAAGATGGGGACACTGAAGCTTTCTTT
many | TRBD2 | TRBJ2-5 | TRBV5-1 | CASSLDRTSGRYYQETQYF | TGCGCCAGCAGCTTGGATCGGACTAGCGGCCGATATTACCAAGAGACCCAGTACTTC
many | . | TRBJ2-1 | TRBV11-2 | CASSFLSGGARGNEQFF | TGTGCCAGCAGCTTTCTCTCAGGGGGGGCGCGAGGCAATGAGCAGTTCTTC
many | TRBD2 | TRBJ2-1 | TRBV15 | CATGTSGRDEQFF | TGTGCCACCGGGACTAGCGGGAGGGATGAGCAGTTCTTC
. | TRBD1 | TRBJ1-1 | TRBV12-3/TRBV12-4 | CASRTGEVTEAFF | TGTGCCAGCAGGACAGGGGAGGTCACTGAAGCTTTCTTT
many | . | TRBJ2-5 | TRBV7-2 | CASSRWTDQETQYF | TGTGCCAGCAGCCGATGGACAGACCAAGAGACCCAGTACTTC
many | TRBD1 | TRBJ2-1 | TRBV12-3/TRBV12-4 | CASSLDRTGGVFSGYNEQFF | TGTGCCAGCAGTTTAGACCGGACAGGGGGAGTTTTTAGCGGCTACAATGAGCAGTTCTTC
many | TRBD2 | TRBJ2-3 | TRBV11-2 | CASSLDLRGGPDTQYF | TGTGCCAGCAGCTTAGATCTTCGCGGGGGGCCAGATACGCAGTATTTT